One and the same sample provided the 2 T cell receptor beta chains below, sequenced in a study of Tregs in tolerant kidney transplant recipients. Method: immunoSEQ multiplex PCR; TCRdb's copy keeps in-frame clones and lacks some. The sample lists 50,000 to 75,000 clones; 98% were seen once. The sample in question was Tregs from blood, obtained before the transplant. The receptors were sampled from a human donor who received a combined kidney and bone marrow transplant.

The chain combines TRBV4-2 with TRBJ1-1, with D maybe TRBD1 (5 bases). This CDR3 is 13 amino acids long. The germline CDR1 and CDR2 sequences are LGHNA and YNFKEQ. V lost 5 bases and J lost 1, with 8 bases in between. The CDR3 spells CASSRQSNTEAFF. Written as DNA, the CDR3 is TGTGCCAGCAGCAGACAGTCGAACACTGAAGCTTTCTTT.

The J gene is TRBJ1-5, the V gene TRBV7-2, with D possibly TRBD1 on 6 matching bases. Germline V CDR1 and CDR2: SGHTA, FQGNSA. Trimming shortened V by 5 bases and J by 5 bases, and 22 bases separated the two germline ends. The CDR3 spans 17 residues. CDR3: CASSDQVTGIFHQPQHF. The DNA of the CDR3 is TGTGCCAGCAGCGACCAAGTCACAGGGATATTTCATCAGCCCCAGCATTTT.